The 30 T cell receptor beta chains presented below share a single source sample, sequenced in a study of cytomegalovirus exposure and HLA in healthy donors. The PCR made use of 60 Vbeta and 13 Jbeta primers. The data were produced by immunoSEQ multiplex PCR, yet TCRdb's version contains in-frame clones alone and is incomplete. Found here are tens of thousands of clones, around three quarters of them singletons; the top ten hold around 6%. Material: PBMCs. The receptors here all came from a man aged 45 to 65 in good health and CMV-seronegative.

The rearrangement uses TRBV6-1 and TRBJ1-1, with D possibly matching TRBD1 (6 bases). V was trimmed by 8 bases and J by 4 bases, leaving 14 bases between them. The CDR3 is made up of 13 amino acids. Germline V CDR1 and CDR2: MNHNS, SASEGT. The chain's CDR3 is CASFHRESTEAFF. In DNA form, the CDR3 reads TGTGCCAGCTTCCACAGGGAATCCACTGAAGCTTTCTTT.

The chain recombines TRBV7-6 with TRBJ1-1; weak D call: TRBD1 (5 bases). The CDR3 loop spans 13 amino acids. V gave up 4 bases and J gave up 1 base, with 7 bases separating them. Germline values: CDR1 SGHVS, CDR2 FNYEAQ. CDR3 amino acids: CASSSQENTEAFF. The CDR3 coding sequence is TGTGCCAGCAGCTCACAGGAGAACACTGAAGCTTTCTTT.

This clone appeared a few times. The chain joins TRBV28 to TRBJ1-2; unclear D gene. The V and J ends lost 6 bases and 4 bases respectively, with 12 bases between them. This CDR3 spans 13 amino acids. CDR1 and CDR2 from the germline V gene are MDHEN and SYDVKM. CDR3 in amino acids: CASRYAGAYGYTF. CDR3 sequence (DNA): TGTGCCAGCAGATACGCAGGTGCCTATGGCTACACCTTC.

The CDR3 nucleotides read TGTGCCAGCAGCCGGACAGGGATTGAGCAGTACTTC. Translated, it gives CASSRTGIEQYF. V gene TRBV27 combines with J gene TRBJ2-7, with 8 bases fitting TRBD1. V was pared by 6 bases and J by 7 bases, with 5 bases of the junction left unmatched. Germline V gives CDR1 MNHEY, CDR2 SMNVEV (reference sequence). The CDR3 extends over 12 amino acids.

V and J are TRBV7-9 and TRBJ1-1; TRBD1 is a possible D gene (5 bases). The CDR3 consists of 16 residues. CDR1 SEHNR and CDR2 FQNEAQ come from the germline V gene (reference sequence). Trimming took 5 bases from V and 1 from J, leaving 17 bases between them. The CDR3 sequence is CASSPREGQGNTEAFF. CDR3 coding DNA: TGTGCCAGCAGCCCCAGGGAGGGTCAGGGGAACACTGAAGCTTTCTTT.

The genes are TRBV14 and TRBJ2-5; TRBD1 matches 8 bases. CDR1 SGHDN and CDR2 FVKESK come from the germline V gene. The CDR3 sequence is 15 residues long. Germline trimming cut 6 bases from V and 3 bases from J; bases unmatched to any gene: 9. CDR3 loop: CASSLGQAYKETQYF. CDR3 in DNA: TGTGCCAGCAGTTTGGGACAGGCTTACAAAGAGACCCAGTACTTC.

The chain employs TRBV2 and TRBJ1-5; D remains unclear. The V end lost 8 bases, the J end lost 4 bases, and 15 bases lay between the germline ends. Germline V gene data show CDR1 as SNHLY and CDR2 as FYNNEI. This CDR3 is built from 14 residues. The CDR3 here is CASSLSAWNQPQHF. The CDR3 DNA follows: TGTGCCAGCTCTTTGAGCGCGTGGAATCAGCCCCAGCATTTT.

The chain has TRBV11-2 and TRBJ1-1; D ambiguous. The V gene's germline CDR1 is SGHAT and CDR2 FQNNGV. With 4 bases removed from V and 11 bases from J, the gap between germline ends came to 17 bases. The CDR3 contains 13 residues. The CDR3 nucleotides read TGTGCCAGCAGCTCCGACGGCTTGGGAGAGGCTTTCTTT. It codes for CASSSDGLGEAFF.

The chain employs TRBV25-1 and TRBJ1-2; D ambiguous. The CDR3 is 15 amino acids. With 3 bases removed from V and 2 bases from J, the gap between germline ends came to 13 bases. Germline V gene sequence: CDR1 MGHDK, CDR2 SYGVNS. This CDR3 is CASSDPRRLNYGYTF. The CDR3 DNA is TGTGCCAGCAGTGATCCCCGCAGGTTGAACTATGGCTACACCTTC.

The chain couples TRBV14 to TRBJ1-2; 7 bases align to TRBD1. Germline loops: CDR1 SGHDN, CDR2 FVKESK. The V and J ends lost 0 bases and 3 bases, in that order; junction bases with no gene match: 7. The CDR3 spans 16 residues. The CDR3 here is CASSQDRGQQDYGYTF. CDR3 nucleotides: TGTGCCAGCAGCCAAGATAGGGGACAGCAGGACTATGGCTACACCTTC.

The V and J genes are TRBV19 and TRBJ2-1, with a possible D match to TRBD1 (5 bases). Germline V gene sequence: CDR1 LNHDA, CDR2 SQIVND (reference sequence). The germline V and J ends were trimmed by 4 bases and 12 bases, with 16 bases remaining between them. The CDR3 has 13 amino acids. CDR3 amino acids: CASSSTGPQGQFF. The CDR3 nucleotides are TGTGCCAGTAGTAGTACCGGGCCGCAGGGGCAGTTCTTC.

This clone has only a few counts. The chain combines TRBV5-1 with TRBJ2-3, with D perhaps matching TRBD2 (6 bases). Germline-derived CDR1 and CDR2 are SGHRS and YFSETQ. The CDR3 is 15 residues long. Trimming removed 5 bases from V and 2 bases from J, with 15 bases in between. CDR3 nucleotide sequence: TGCGCCAGCAGGAACGCCGGGACTTCCACAGATACGCAGTATTTT. Protein sequence: CASRNAGTSTDTQYF. Full variable domain (rest looked up from reference TRBV5-1 and TRBJ2-3): KAGVTQTPRYLIKTRGQQVTLSCSPISGHRSVSWYQQTPGQGLQFLFEYFSETQRNKGNFPGRFSGRQFSNSRSEMNVSTLELGDSALYLCASRNAGTSTDTQYFGPGTRLTVL.

The chain employs TRBV14 and TRBJ1-2; 7 positions agree with TRBD1. CDR1 and CDR2 (germline): SGHDN, FVKESK. The CDR3 length is 13 residues. V shed 2 bases, J shed 7 bases, and the junction held 4 bases outside the gene matches. The CDR3 loop is CASSQRTGGGYTF. The CDR3 DNA follows: TGTGCCAGCAGCCAACGGACAGGTGGTGGCTACACCTTC.

The V call is TRBV29-1, the J call TRBJ1-2; the D is unclear. Germline assignment: CDR1 SQVTM and CDR2 ANQGSEA. V lost 4 bases, J lost 2 bases, and 8 bases lay in between. This CDR3 contains 12 residues. The CDR3 protein is CSVVVQNYGYTF. For the CDR3, the DNA is TGCAGCGTTGTAGTACAGAACTATGGCTACACCTTC.

This clone was observed a few times. The chain couples TRBV28 to TRBJ1-5; perhaps TRBD1 as D (5 bases). This CDR3 is built from 12 residues. Trimming left V 11 bases short and J 3 bases short, with 11 bases between. Germline V gene sequence: CDR1 MDHEN, CDR2 SYDVKM. CDR3 loop: CAWRGPNQPQHF. For the CDR3, the DNA is TGTGCCTGGAGGGGTCCCAATCAGCCCCAGCATTTT.

V gene TRBV2 combines with J gene TRBJ1-2; no clear D gene. CDR3 length: 12 amino acids. V shed 2 bases and J shed 4 bases, with 5 bases lying between them. The germline V gene encodes CDR1 SNHLY and CDR2 FYNNEI. The CDR3 DNA sequence: TGTGCCAGCAGTGAACGCAGCTATGGCTACACCTTC. It specifies CASSERSYGYTF. Full variable domain (missing parts from reference TRBV2 and TRBJ1-2): EPEVTQTPSHQVTQMGQEVILRCVPISNHLYFYWYRQILGQKVEFLVSFYNNEISEKSEIFDDQFSVERPDGSNFTLKIRSTKLEDSAMYFCASSERSYGYTFGSGTRLTVV.

This clone was seen just once. The chain employs TRBV11-2 and TRBJ2-2; maybe TRBD2 (6 bases). Germline loops: CDR1 SGHAT, CDR2 FQNNGV. The CDR3 totals 15 residues. Trimming pared 2 bases from V and 3 bases from J, leaving 10 bases between. The CDR3 bases are TGTGCCAGCAGCTTAAATACGGGAGACACCGGGGAGCTGTTTTTT. Translating it yields CASSLNTGDTGELFF.

The chain has TRBV27 and TRBJ2-7, with D possibly matching TRBD2 (5 bases). This CDR3 comprises 15 residues. Per the germline V gene, CDR1 is MNHEY and CDR2 is SMNVEV (reference sequence). The ends were cut back, 8 bases at V and 0 bases at J, with 17 bases in the middle. The CDR3 sequence is CASHPFPGTSYEQYF. DNA of the CDR3: TGTGCCAGCCATCCCTTCCCGGGAACCTCCTACGAGCAGTACTTC.

J is TRBJ1-3 and V is TRBV5-4, with 9 bases identical to TRBD1. J was trimmed by 4 bases and V by 2 bases; bases with no gene match: 4. CDR3 length equals 15 residues. Germline V gene lookup returns CDR1 SGHNT and CDR2 YYREEE (reference sequence). The CDR3 nucleotides read TGTGCCAGCAGCTTAGGGACAGGGATGGGAAACACCATATATTTT. Translation: CASSLGTGMGNTIYF.

This clone has only a few counts. V and J are TRBV11-2 and TRBJ2-7, with D maybe TRBD1 (6 bases). The CDR3 length is 14 residues. Trimming took 3 bases from V and 5 from J, leaving 14 bases between them. Germline V lookup: CDR1 SGHAT, CDR2 FQNNGV. The CDR3 region is CASSFGGPSDEQYF. The CDR3 DNA sequence: TGTGCCAGCAGCTTTGGGGGCCCATCTGACGAGCAGTACTTC.

This clone has only a few counts. The V and J genes are TRBV25-1 and TRBJ2-3; 9 bases are shared with TRBD2. Germline V gene sequence: CDR1 MGHDK, CDR2 SYGVNS. The CDR3 spans 17 residues. J was trimmed by 0 bases and V by 2 bases; bases with no gene match: 6. CDR3 residues: CASSEGTSFSSTDTQYF. CDR3 bases: TGTGCCAGCAGTGAAGGGACTAGCTTTTCTAGCACAGATACGCAGTATTTT.

This chain links TRBV5-1 with TRBJ2-1, with 8 bases fitting TRBD2. From germline, CDR1 is SGHRS and CDR2 YFSETQ. This CDR3 is 15 amino acids long. J was trimmed by 5 bases and V by 3 bases; bases with no gene match: 7. For the CDR3, the DNA is TGCGCCAGCAGCTGGACTAGCCAAGGCAACAATGAGCAGTTCTTC. This translates into CASSWTSQGNNEQFF.

The chain carries TRBV20-1 and TRBJ2-7; no definite D call. Germline CDR1 and CDR2: DFQATT and SNEGSKA (reference sequence). V was pared by 3 bases and J by 4 bases, with 7 bases between. The CDR3 contains 11 residues. This chain's CDR3 is CSASVEYEQYF. The DNA of the CDR3 is TGCAGTGCTAGTGTAGAGTACGAGCAGTACTTC.

The chain employs TRBV30 and TRBJ2-3, with D perhaps matching TRBD2 (5 bases). The CDR3 is 14 amino acids. Trimming cost V 4 bases and J 1 base, with 12 bases left between them. Germline CDR1 GTSNPN, CDR2 SVGIG (reference sequence). CDR3 region: CAWTLAGGTDTQYF. CDR3 in DNA: TGTGCCTGGACTCTTGCGGGCGGCACAGATACGCAGTATTTT.

V usage is TRBV27 and J usage is TRBJ1-1; D is unresolved. Germline V lookup: CDR1 MNHEY, CDR2 SMNVEV (reference sequence). Trimming pared 1 base from V and 4 bases from J, leaving 13 bases between. The CDR3 sequence is 15 residues long. The CDR3 DNA reads as TGTGCCAGCAGTTTATTGGGGAGGAGAAGCACTGAAGCTTTCTTT. This gives the protein CASSLLGRRSTEAFF.

This clone showed up just once. The chain carries TRBV28 and TRBJ2-6; tentative D call: TRBD1 (5 bases). The V and J ends lost 9 bases and 1 base respectively, with 19 bases between them. The CDR3 runs 17 residues. Germline assignment: CDR1 MDHEN and CDR2 SYDVKM. This chain's CDR3 is CASSKRGSSSGANVLTF. CDR3 sequence (DNA): TGTGCCAGTTCAAAAAGGGGTTCCTCTTCTGGGGCCAACGTCCTGACTTTC.

This clone appeared a single time. The V gene is TRBV7-9, the J gene TRBJ2-1, with D perhaps TRBD1 (5 bases). Trimming took 8 bases from V and 7 from J, leaving 9 bases between them. Germline CDR1 reads SEHNR; CDR2 reads FQNEAQ (reference sequence). This CDR3 region has 11 residues. Here the CDR3 reads CASDQGNEQFF. The CDR3 nucleotides read TGTGCCAGCGACCAGGGAAATGAGCAGTTCTTC.

The J gene is TRBJ2-7, the V gene TRBV27, with D hard to call. CDR3 size: 16 residues. V was cut by 5 bases and J by 0 bases, with 17 bases left in between. Germline V gene data show CDR1 as MNHEY and CDR2 as SMNVEV (reference sequence). The CDR3 protein is CASSVQASMSSYEQYF. In DNA, the CDR3 is TGTGCCAGCAGTGTCCAGGCCAGTATGTCCTCCTACGAGCAGTACTTC.

This clone was counted a few times. The chain is built from TRBV7-9 and TRBJ2-2; D remains unclear. The CDR3 consists of 13 residues. In germline, CDR1 is SEHNR, CDR2 FQNEAQ (reference sequence). Trimming removed 4 bases from V and 5 bases from J, with 8 bases in between. The CDR3 DNA is TGTGCCAGCAGCTCAGATACAACCGGGGAGCTGTTTTTT. Its protein product is CASSSDTTGELFF.

J is TRBJ2-5 and V is TRBV15; TRBD2 is a possible D gene (6 bases). This CDR3 is 15 amino acids long. The V gene's germline CDR1 is LNHNV and CDR2 YYDKDF (reference sequence). Trimming took 5 bases from V and 2 from J, leaving 15 bases between them. The CDR3 here is CATSEWGTSQETQYF. CDR3 sequence (DNA): TGTGCCACCAGCGAATGGGGGACTTCTCAAGAGACCCAGTACTTC.